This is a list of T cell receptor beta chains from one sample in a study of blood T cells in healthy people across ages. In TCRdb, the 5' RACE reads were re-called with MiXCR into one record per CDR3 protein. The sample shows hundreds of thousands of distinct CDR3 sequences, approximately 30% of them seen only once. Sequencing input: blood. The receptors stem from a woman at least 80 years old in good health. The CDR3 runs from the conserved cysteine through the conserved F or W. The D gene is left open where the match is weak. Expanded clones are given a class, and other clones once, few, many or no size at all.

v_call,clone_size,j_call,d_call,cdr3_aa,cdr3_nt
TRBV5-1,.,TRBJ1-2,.,CVSSSKSTRDGYTF,TGCGTCAGCAGCTCTAAGAGTACACGGGATGGCTACACCTTC
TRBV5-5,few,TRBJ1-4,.,CASSYFTGRANEKLFF,TGTGCCAGCAGCTATTTTACAGGGAGGGCTAATGAAAAACTGTTTTTT
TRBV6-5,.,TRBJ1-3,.,CASSYDRPLEGNTIYF,TGTGCCAGCAGTTACGACAGGCCGCTCGAAGGAAACACCATATATTTT
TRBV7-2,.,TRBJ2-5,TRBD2,CASSFRGGGETQYF,TGTGCCAGTAGCTTCCGGGGCGGGGGAGAGACCCAGTACTTC
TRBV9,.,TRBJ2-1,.,CASSVSGARGYNEQFF,TGTGCCAGCAGCGTATCGGGGGCGCGGGGTTACAATGAGCAGTTCTTC
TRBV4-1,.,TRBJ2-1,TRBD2,CASSPWASGGASSYNEQFF,TGCGCCAGCAGCCCATGGGCTAGCGGGGGGGCCTCTTCCTACAATGAGCAGTTCTTC
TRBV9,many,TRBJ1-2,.,CASSPRGTGDYGYTF,TGTGCCAGCAGCCCCCGGGGTACGGGCGACTATGGCTACACCTTC
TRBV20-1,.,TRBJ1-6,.,CSAWDRNSPLHF,TGCAGTGCTTGGGACCGCAATTCACCCCTCCACTTT
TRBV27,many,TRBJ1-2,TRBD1,CASSLITGGASYGYTF,TGTGCCAGCAGTCTCATTACAGGGGGCGCGAGCTATGGCTACACCTTC
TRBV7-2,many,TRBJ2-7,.,CASSLAGRKSYEQYF,TGTGCCAGCAGCTTAGCGGGGAGGAAATCCTACGAGCAGTACTTC
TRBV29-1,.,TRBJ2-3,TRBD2,CSVKREVGTDTQYF,TGCAGCGTGAAGCGGGAGGTTGGCACAGATACGCAGTATTTT
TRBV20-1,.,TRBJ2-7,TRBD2,CSAKSGGEQYF,TGCAGTGCTAAGTCGGGGGGCGAGCAGTACTTC
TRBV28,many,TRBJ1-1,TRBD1,CASSLLPPGTGVEAFF,TGTGCCAGCAGTTTATTACCCCCGGGGACAGGTGTTGAAGCTTTCTTT
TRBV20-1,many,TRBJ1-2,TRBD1,CSADRTGANGYTF,TGCAGTGCGGACAGGACAGGGGCGAACGGCTACACCTTC
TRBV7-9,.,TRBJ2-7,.,CASSSHRDLYSYEQYF,TGTGCCAGCAGCTCCCACCGGGACTTATACTCCTACGAGCAGTACTTC
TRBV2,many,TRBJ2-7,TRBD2,CAGLAGGTYEQYF,TGTGCCGGATTGGCGGGGGGCACCTACGAGCAGTACTTC
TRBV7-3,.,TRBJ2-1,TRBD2,CASSLRLAGRNEQFF,TGTGCCAGCAGCCTAAGACTAGCGGGGAGGAATGAGCAGTTCTTC
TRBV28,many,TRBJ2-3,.,CASSWRGATDTQYF,TGTGCCAGCAGTTGGAGGGGGGCCACAGATACGCAGTATTTT
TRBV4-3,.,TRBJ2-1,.,CASSQEWHRYNEQFF,TGCGCCAGCAGCCAAGAGTGGCACCGCTACAATGAGCAGTTCTTC
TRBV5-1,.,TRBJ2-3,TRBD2,CASSPLGTSGRTDTQYF,TGCGCCAGCAGCCCACTTGGGACTAGCGGACGCACAGATACGCAGTATTTT
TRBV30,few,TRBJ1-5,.,CAWRTLGSNQPQHF,TGTGCCTGGAGGACTTTAGGAAGCAATCAGCCCCAGCATTTT
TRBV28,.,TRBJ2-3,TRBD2,CASSLWDGGADTQYF,TGTGCCAGCAGTTTATGGGACGGGGGGGCAGATACGCAGTATTTT
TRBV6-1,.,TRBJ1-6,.,CASRAPGLNEPLHF,TGTGCCAGCAGAGCACCGGGACTGAACGAACCCCTCCACTTT
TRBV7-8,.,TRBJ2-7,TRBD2,CASSLGRSGGYEQYF,TGTGCCAGCAGCTTAGGGAGAAGCGGGGGCTACGAGCAGTACTTC
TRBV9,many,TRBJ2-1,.,CASSLGWKPHNEQFF,TGTGCCAGCAGCCTCGGCTGGAAACCACACAATGAGCAGTTCTTC
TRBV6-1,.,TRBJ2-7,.,CASRETGSLYEQYF,TGTGCCAGCAGGGAAACCGGATCCCTCTACGAGCAGTACTTC
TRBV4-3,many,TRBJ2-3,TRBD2,CASSQVGGGASDTQYF,TGCGCCAGCAGCCAAGTCGGCGGGGGGGCCTCCGATACGCAGTATTTT
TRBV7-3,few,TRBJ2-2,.,CASSPLGATNTGELFF,TGTGCCAGCAGCCCCCTGGGGGCGACGAACACCGGGGAGCTGTTTTTT
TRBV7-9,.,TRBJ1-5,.,CASSSTKRGTEQPQHF,TGTGCCAGCAGCTCCACCAAACGGGGGACGGAGCAGCCCCAGCATTTT
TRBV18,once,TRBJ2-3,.,CACSPEDSATDTQYF,TGTGCCTGCTCACCAGAGGACAGTGCCACAGATACGCAGTATTTT
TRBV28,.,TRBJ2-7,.,CASSPRLAEGGAYEQYF,TGTGCCAGCAGTCCCCGCCTGGCCGAGGGGGGCGCCTACGAGCAGTACTTC
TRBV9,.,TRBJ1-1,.,CASSGQTSGLTEAFF,TGTGCCAGCAGCGGACAGACGTCTGGGTTGACTGAAGCTTTCTTT
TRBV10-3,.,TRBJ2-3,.,CAISGYGSTDTQYF,TGTGCCATCAGTGGGTACGGGAGCACAGATACGCAGTATTTT
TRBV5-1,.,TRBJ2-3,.,CASSQKGGRSTDTQYF,TGCGCCAGCAGTCAAAAGGGAGGCAGAAGCACAGATACGCAGTATTTT
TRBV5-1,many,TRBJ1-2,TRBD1,CASSPGGTRDRGPGYTF,TGCGCCAGCAGCCCGGGGGGTACCCGGGACAGGGGTCCTGGCTACACCTTC
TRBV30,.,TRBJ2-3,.,CAWSARRGGDTQYF,TGTGCCTGGAGCGCGAGACGGGGAGGCGATACGCAGTATTTT
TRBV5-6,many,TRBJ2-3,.,CASSFNPQVGTQYF,TGTGCCAGCAGCTTCAACCCGCAGGTTGGTACGCAGTATTTT
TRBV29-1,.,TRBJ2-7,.,CSVVSHEQYF,TGCAGCGTTGTATCCCACGAGCAGTACTTC
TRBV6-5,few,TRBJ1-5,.,CASSSVRQVLGRPQHF,TGTGCCAGCAGTTCGGTCAGACAGGTCCTCGGTCGGCCCCAGCATTTT
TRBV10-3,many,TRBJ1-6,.,CAIREGRDNSPLHF,TGTGCCATCAGAGAAGGACGGGATAATTCACCCCTCCACTTT
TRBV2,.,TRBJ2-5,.,CASSESLGGTETQYF,TGTGCCAGCAGTGAATCACTAGGGGGGACAGAGACCCAGTACTTC
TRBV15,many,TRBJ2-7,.,CATSRSPDSYEQYF,TGTGCCACCAGCAGGTCGCCGGATTCCTACGAGCAGTACTTC
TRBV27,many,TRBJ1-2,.,CASSPGEGGYGYTF,TGTGCCAGCAGTCCCGGGGAAGGGGGTTATGGCTACACCTTC
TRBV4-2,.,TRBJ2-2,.,CASREEITGELFF,TGTGCCAGCAGAGAAGAAATAACCGGGGAGCTGTTTTTT
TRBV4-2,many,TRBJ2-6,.,CASSQNIRGSGANVLTF,TGTGCCAGCAGCCAAAACATTCGAGGCTCTGGGGCCAACGTCCTGACTTTC
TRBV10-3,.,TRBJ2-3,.,CAIQGGGGADTQYF,TGTGCCATCCAAGGCGGAGGGGGCGCAGATACGCAGTATTTT
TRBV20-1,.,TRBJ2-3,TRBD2,CSAHSSGGLGGADTQYF,TGCAGTGCCCACTCTAGCGGGGGGCTCGGGGGGGCAGATACGCAGTATTTT
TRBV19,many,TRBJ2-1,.,CASSRGYENEQFF,TGTGCCAGTAGTAGGGGGTATGAGAATGAGCAGTTCTTC
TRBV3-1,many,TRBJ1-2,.,CASSQRENYGYTF,TGTGCCAGCAGCCAACGGGAGAACTATGGCTACACCTTC
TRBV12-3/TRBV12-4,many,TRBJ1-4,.,CASRPTRGSEKLFF,TGTGCCAGCAGGCCCACCAGGGGAAGTGAAAAACTGTTTTTT
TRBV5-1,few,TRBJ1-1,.,CASSQDGGPEAFF,TGCGCCAGCAGCCAGGATGGGGGTCCTGAAGCTTTCTTT
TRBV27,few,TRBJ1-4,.,CASSPRTARATNEKLFF,TGTGCCAGCAGTCCCCGGACAGCCCGAGCAACTAATGAAAAACTGTTTTTT
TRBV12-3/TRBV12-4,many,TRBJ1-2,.,CASSPAHSYGYTF,TGTGCCAGCAGCCCTGCCCATTCCTATGGCTACACCTTC
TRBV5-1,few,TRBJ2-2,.,CASSLARPNTGELFF,TGCGCCAGCAGCTTGGCCAGGCCGAACACCGGGGAGCTGTTTTTT
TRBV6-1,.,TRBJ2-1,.,CASKRQGGLPYNEQFF,TGTGCCAGCAAAAGGCAGGGGGGCCTGCCGTACAATGAGCAGTTCTTC
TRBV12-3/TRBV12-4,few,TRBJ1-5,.,CASGLGWGEGQPQHF,TGTGCCAGCGGTTTAGGGTGGGGGGAGGGTCAGCCCCAGCATTTT
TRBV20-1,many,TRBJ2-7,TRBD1,CSARTGNSYEQYF,TGCAGTGCCCGGACAGGGAACTCCTACGAGCAGTACTTC
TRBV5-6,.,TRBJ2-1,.,CASSFLWAEGSYNEQFF,TGTGCCAGCAGCTTTTTATGGGCGGAGGGCTCCTACAATGAGCAGTTCTTC
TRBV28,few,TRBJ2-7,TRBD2,CASSPHSGGAGEQYF,TGTGCCAGCAGTCCCCATAGCGGGGGGGCGGGAGAGCAGTACTTC